Shown below are 22 T cell receptor beta chains from a single sample sequenced in a study of OX40 agonist ivuxolimab in advanced cancers. The data were produced by immunoSEQ multiplex PCR, yet TCRdb's version contains in-frame clones alone and is incomplete. The table lists over 60,000 clones, approximately 94% of them singletons. The input for sequencing was CD4+ or CD8+ T cells sorted from blood, taken in a trial of the OX40 agonist ivuxolimab. The origin of the receptors is an adult with an advanced solid tumor such as melanoma, head and neck, liver or kidney cancer.

The chain has TRBV7-8 and TRBJ2-7; D call uncertain. The CDR3 consists of 14 residues. Germline-derived CDR1 and CDR2 are SGHVS and FQNEAQ. The ends were cut back, 4 bases at V and 3 bases at J, with 13 bases in the middle. The CDR3 bases are TGTGCCAGCAGCTCCCCCCAAAGGGACTACGAGCAGTACTTC. Translating gives CASSSPQRDYEQYF.

The V and J genes are TRBV27 and TRBJ1-4; tentative D call: TRBD1 (6 bases). V lost 5 bases and J 7 bases, leaving 17 bases between the germline ends. CDR1 and CDR2 (germline): MNHEY, SMNVEV (reference sequence). This CDR3 has 15 amino acids. The CDR3: CASSPFGGRGEKLFF. The CDR3 coding sequence is TGTGCCAGCAGTCCCTTCGGGGGGCGGGGTGAAAAACTGTTTTTT.

The gene calls are TRBV4-3 and TRBJ2-7, with 8 bases fitting TRBD1. The CDR3 has 15 amino acids. Germline trimming cut 2 bases from V and 5 bases from J; bases unmatched to any gene: 8. Germline CDR1 is LGHNA and CDR2 is YSLEER. The CDR3 nucleotides read TGCGCCAGCAGCCAAATAAACAGGGGGAGCGACGAGCAGTACTTC. Its translation: CASSQINRGSDEQYF.

The chain employs TRBV11-2 and TRBJ2-1, with D possibly TRBD1 on 5 matching bases. Trimming took off 2 bases at V and 0 bases at J, with 17 bases between the two ends. Germline V lookup: CDR1 SGHAT, CDR2 FQNNGV. CDR3 size: 18 residues. CDR3 in DNA: TGTGCCAGCAGCTTATTTCGAGGCAGGGCAAGCTCCTACAATGAGCAGTTCTTC. Translating gives CASSLFRGRASSYNEQFF.

The count of this clone is one. Written as DNA, the CDR3 is TGCAGCGTTGAAGATCAAAGGGTATTGGATGGCTACACCTTC. Translated: CSVEDQRVLDGYTF. V is TRBV29-1 and J is TRBJ1-2; D uncertain. The germline gives CDR1 SQVTM, CDR2 ANQGSEA. V was pared by 0 bases and J by 6 bases, with 14 bases between. The CDR3 loop spans 14 amino acids.

This clone came up once. CDR3 nucleotide sequence: TGTGCCAGCAGCTTTGTTAGGGTCTATGGCTACACCTTC. It is translated as CASSFVRVYGYTF. The chain is built from TRBV7-9 and TRBJ1-2; D is undetermined. This CDR3 region has 13 residues. Trimming stripped 3 bases from V and 4 bases from J, with 9 bases between. The germline V gene has CDR1 SEHNR and CDR2 FQNEAQ (reference sequence). Together with reference TRBV7-9 and TRBJ1-2, the CDR3 gives the full variable domain: DTGVSQNPRHKITKRGQNVTFRCDPISEHNRLYWYRQTLGQGPEFLTYFQNEAQLEKSRLLSDRFSAERPKGSFSTLEIQRTEQGDSAMYLCASSFVRVYGYTFGSGTRLTVV.

The J gene is TRBJ2-3, the V gene TRBV2; 7 bases match TRBD1. Unmatched junction bases numbered 5, after V lost 2 bases and J lost 0 bases. CDR3 size: 16 residues. CDR1 SNHLY and CDR2 FYNNEI come from the germline V gene. The CDR3 nucleotides read TGTGCCAGCAGTGAACTAGGGGGCCATAGCACAGATACGCAGTATTTT. The encoded protein is CASSELGGHSTDTQYF.

The chain uses TRBV27 and TRBJ2-5; the D is unclear. Germline lookup yields CDR1 MNHEY and CDR2 SMNVEV (reference sequence). The V end was cut by 6 bases, the J end by 4 bases, with 15 bases between. The CDR3 covers 14 residues. CDR3 region: CASRMTLGSETQYF. DNA for the CDR3: TGTGCCAGCAGAATGACTCTAGGTTCAGAGACCCAGTACTTC.

In its sample, this clone was seen a few times. The chain uses TRBV6-5 and TRBJ1-5; D call uncertain. The ends were cut back, 4 bases at V and 2 bases at J, with 3 bases in the middle. Germline-derived CDR1 and CDR2 are MNHEY and SVGAGI. CDR3 length: 12 amino acids. CDR3 DNA: TGTGCCAGCAGTTCAGGCAATCAGCCCCAGCATTTT. Translation gives CASSSGNQPQHF.

The rearrangement joins TRBV27 to TRBJ2-7; possible D gene TRBD1, 6 bases. Germline CDR1 reads MNHEY; CDR2 reads SMNVEV (reference sequence). V was cut by 6 bases and J by 2 bases, with 11 bases left in between. This CDR3 is 13 amino acids long. The CDR3 reads CASSPGQTYEQYF. DNA of the CDR3: TGTGCCAGCAGCCCAGGACAGACCTACGAGCAGTACTTC.

The J gene is TRBJ1-1, the V gene TRBV13, with D uncertain. CDR1 and CDR2 (germline): PRHDT, FYEKMQ (reference sequence). Trimming removed 0 bases at V and 7 bases at J, with 9 bases between. This CDR3 has 13 residues. The CDR3 sequence: CASSLGPVFEAFF. The CDR3 DNA reads as TGTGCCAGCAGCTTAGGCCCGGTATTTGAAGCTTTCTTT.

The V and J genes are TRBV28 and TRBJ2-7, with D possibly being TRBD2 (6 bases). The germline V gene has CDR1 MDHEN and CDR2 SYDVKM. V was cut by 8 bases and J by 3 bases, with 23 bases left in between. The CDR3 is 16 amino acids. The CDR3 DNA is TGTGCCAGCGCTCCGTCGGGGGTAGCGTCTTACTACGAGCAGTACTTC. Its translation is CASAPSGVASYYEQYF.

Only one count was recorded for this clone. The rearrangement links TRBV6-5 to TRBJ2-6, with D hard to call. Trimming removed 6 bases from V and 2 bases from J, with 11 bases in between. The CDR3 spans 15 residues. Germline V gene sequence: CDR1 MNHEY, CDR2 SVGAGI. CDR3 loop: CASSHEATGANVLTF. The CDR3 nucleotides read TGTGCCAGCAGCCACGAGGCTACTGGGGCCAACGTCCTGACTTTC.

The rearrangement uses TRBV21-1 and TRBJ1-1; the table's D call TRBD1 went unverified against the DNA. TRBV21-1 is given as a pseudogene. The CDR3 runs to 17 residues. The CDR3 is CASSNGSKGAKNTEAFF. CDR3 DNA: TGTGCCAGCAGCAATGGTAGTAAGGGGGCCAAGAACACTGAAGCTTTCTTT.

Only a few counts were recorded for this clone. This chain joins TRBV19 and TRBJ1-1; 9 nucleotides align to TRBD1. J was trimmed by 1 base and V by 6 bases; bases with no gene match: 3. Germline V gene data show CDR1 as LNHDA and CDR2 as SQIVND (reference sequence). The CDR3 is 14 residues long. The CDR3 DNA sequence: TGTGCCAGTAGACAGGGGGCCGGGAACACTGAAGCTTTCTTT. Protein product: CASRQGAGNTEAFF.

The chain couples TRBV5-1 to TRBJ2-2; possibly TRBD2 for D (5 bases). Trimming removed 4 bases from V and 0 bases from J, with 10 bases in between. The CDR3 runs 15 residues. Germline CDR1 and CDR2: SGHRS and YFSETQ. As DNA, the CDR3 is TGCGCCAGCAGCCCCCGGACTCCGAACACCGGGGAGCTGTTTTTT. Translated: CASSPRTPNTGELFF.

The chain carries TRBV4-1 and TRBJ2-7, with D possibly matching TRBD1 (5 bases). The V end was cut by 2 bases, the J end by 0 bases, with 11 bases between. Germline V gene lookup returns CDR1 MGHRA and CDR2 YSYEKL. This CDR3 spans 15 amino acids. The CDR3 DNA reads as TGCGCCAGCAGCCAAACAGACAGTTTCTCCTACGAGCAGTACTTC. Residues: CASSQTDSFSYEQYF.

In this sample, this clone turned up once. This rearrangement joins TRBV11-2 to TRBJ2-1; no clear D. The CDR3 runs to 14 residues. The V gene's germline CDR1 is SGHAT and CDR2 FQNNGV. V was trimmed by 1 base and J by 4 bases, leaving 8 bases between them. The CDR3 DNA reads as TGTGCCAGCAGCTTAGCGCGCGGATACAATGAGCAGTTCTTC. Translation: CASSLARGYNEQFF. The complete variable domain, with remaining parts taken from reference TRBV11-2 and TRBJ2-1, reads EAGVAQSPRYKIIEKRQSVAFWCNPISGHATLYWYQQILGQGPKLLIQFQNNGVVDDSQLPKDRFSAERLKGVDSTLKIQPAKLEDSAVYLCASSLARGYNEQFFGPGTRLTVL.

V usage is TRBV5-1 and J usage is TRBJ2-2; tentatively, D is TRBD1 (5 bases). Trimming removed 4 bases at V and 2 bases at J, with 9 bases between. Per germline, CDR1 SGHRS and CDR2 YFSETQ. The length of the CDR3 is 14 residues. The DNA of the CDR3 is TGCGCCAGCAGCCTGACAGCAAACACCGGGGAGCTGTTTTTT. The encoded protein is CASSLTANTGELFF. The full variable domain, with the rest looked up from reference TRBV5-1 and TRBJ2-2, is KAGVTQTPRYLIKTRGQQVTLSCSPISGHRSVSWYQQTPGQGLQFLFEYFSETQRNKGNFPGRFSGRQFSNSRSEMNVSTLELGDSALYLCASSLTANTGELFFGEGSRLTVL.

The chain couples TRBV9 to TRBJ1-2; D uncertain. The CDR3 contains 16 residues. Trimming left V 0 bases short and J 4 bases short, with 16 bases between. The germline CDR1 and CDR2 sequences are SGDLS and YYNGEE. The CDR3 nucleotides read TGTGCCAGCAGCGTAGATTGGGGAGCCCACTTCTATGGCTACACCTTC. It yields the protein CASSVDWGAHFYGYTF.

The chain joins TRBV27 to TRBJ1-6; D gene ambiguous. The V gene's germline CDR1 is MNHEY and CDR2 SMNVEV (reference sequence). Trimming took off 6 bases at V and 0 bases at J, with 9 bases between the two ends. The CDR3 loop spans 15 amino acids. In DNA, the CDR3 is TGTGCCAGCAGGACCGCGAGCTCCTATAATTCACCCCTCCACTTT. Its protein product is CASRTASSYNSPLHF.

This sequence joins TRBV13 and TRBJ2-7; 8 bases fit TRBD1. J lost 3 bases, V lost 4 bases, and 5 bases had no gene match. Germline V gives CDR1 PRHDT, CDR2 FYEKMQ (reference sequence). The CDR3 is 14 residues long. CDR3 nucleotide sequence: TGTGCCAGCAGCTATACAGGGGGGAACTACGAGCAGTACTTC. Translating gives CASSYTGGNYEQYF.